This T cell receptor beta chain came from a study of cytomegalovirus exposure and HLA in healthy donors. Study-level background: The approximately 670 first-cohort repertoires and the 130 or so validation repertoires shared the same platform, a later analysis reported.

Libraries were prepared by immunoSEQ multiplex PCR; TCRdb keeps only in-frame clonotypes and omits some of them. Of 100,000 to 120,000 clones in the sample, approximately 96% were seen once. CDR1 is SGHDT, CDR2 YYEEEE, per germline. This CDR3 has 14 residues. V lost 5 bases, J lost 6 bases, and 11 bases stayed unmatched. This sequence originates from a woman between 18 and 29 years old in good health and CMV-seronegative. V is TRBV5-6 and J is TRBJ2-7; TRBD1 aligns across 7 bases. Sequencing used PBMCs. The DNA of the CDR3 is TGTGCCAGCAGACCACGACAGGGTAGACGCGAGCAGTACTTC. Protein: CASRPRQGRREQYF.